Shown below are 29 T cell receptor beta chains from a single sample sequenced in a study of blood T cell repertoires in COVID-19. Here immunoSEQ multiplex PCR was the method, and the copy in TCRdb shows in-frame clones only, minus some. The sample carries 200,000 to 250,000 clones, about 85% recorded once. Sequenced material: PBMCs or T cells enriched from blood (not recorded which). These receptors were collected from a young man who had recovered from COVID-19.

The chain employs TRBV6-5 and TRBJ2-5; D is possibly TRBD2 (5 bases). Germline assignment: CDR1 MNHEY and CDR2 SVGAGI. This CDR3 is built from 15 residues. V was pared by 6 bases and J by 4 bases, with 18 bases between. CDR3 coding DNA: TGTGCCAGCAGGATCCTAGCTAATCGGCGAGAGACCCAGTACTTC. This gives the protein CASRILANRRETQYF.

The chain combines TRBV29-1 with TRBJ1-2, with D perhaps TRBD1 (5 bases). V was pared by 0 bases and J by 4 bases, with 21 bases between. The length of the CDR3 is 17 residues. Germline V gene lookup returns CDR1 SQVTM and CDR2 ANQGSEA. The CDR3 DNA follows: TGCAGCGTTGAAGATTCGTCAGGGAACCGATCCCCCTATGGCTACACCTTC. Its protein is CSVEDSSGNRSPYGYTF.

This clone has just a few counts. V and J are TRBV5-8 and TRBJ1-2; TRBD1 matches at 9 bases. Trimming removed 4 bases from V and 4 bases from J; junction bases left unmatched: 5. Germline V gives CDR1 SGHTS, CDR2 YDEGEE. The CDR3 consists of 14 residues. This chain's CDR3 is CASSRGQGVYGYTF. CDR3 nucleotide sequence: TGTGCCAGCAGCAGGGGACAGGGCGTCTATGGCTACACCTTC.

The chain carries TRBV5-5 and TRBJ2-7; maybe TRBD1 (5 bases). Germline V gene data show CDR1 as SGHKS and CDR2 as YYEKEE (reference sequence). CDR3 length: 18 residues. Deletions cut 2 bases from V and 5 bases from J, with 26 bases between. The CDR3 reads CASSFPANGAGLRNEQYF. The CDR3 DNA is TGTGCCAGCAGCTTCCCCGCTAATGGGGCAGGGTTAAGGAACGAGCAGTACTTC.

This chain joins TRBV28 and TRBJ1-6; 10 bases align to TRBD1. The CDR3 is 17 residues long. V dropped 4 bases and J dropped 6; count of bases not matched to a gene: 9. CDR1 and CDR2 (germline): MDHEN, SYDVKM. CDR3 region: CASSSPGQGLGNSPLHF. CDR3 in DNA: TGTGCCAGCAGTTCTCCGGGACAGGGGTTGGGTAATTCACCCCTCCACTTT.

This chain uses TRBV19 with TRBJ2-7, with D possibly matching TRBD2 (6 bases). This CDR3 region has 15 residues. V gave up 5 bases and J gave up 3 bases, with 17 bases separating them. The germline V gene has CDR1 LNHDA and CDR2 SQIVND (reference sequence). The CDR3 DNA reads as TGTGCCAGTAGTCTAAGGTCGGGAGAGGGCTACGAGCAGTACTTC. The encoded protein is CASSLRSGEGYEQYF.

This chain joins TRBV6-6 and TRBJ2-5; TRBD2 matches 7 bases. The J call is uncertain, as TRBJ2-7 better fits the DNA end. Germline CDR1 MNHNY, CDR2 SVGAGI (reference sequence). CDR3 length: 13 amino acids. The CDR3 loop reads CAAGGEREYEQYF. For the CDR3, the DNA is TGTGCCGCAGGAGGAGAGCGGGAATACGAGCAGTACTTC.

The chain has TRBV12-3 or TRBV12-4 and TRBJ1-2; 10 bases fit TRBD1. The CDR3 covers 12 residues. V lost 6 bases to trimming and J lost 8 bases; unmatched junction nucleotides: 3. The CDR3 is CASRTGGAGYTF. The CDR3 DNA is TGTGCCAGCAGGACAGGGGGCGCCGGCTACACCTTC.

CDR3 region: CASSESRGRGELFF. In DNA form, the CDR3 reads TGTGCCAGCAGTGAATCAAGGGGTAGGGGGGAGCTGTTTTTT. The chain is built from TRBV6-1 and TRBJ2-2; D possibly corresponds to TRBD1 (5 bases). This CDR3 is built from 14 residues. V was shortened by 2 bases and J by 8 bases, with 12 bases between the two germline ends. Germline V CDR1 and CDR2: MNHNS, SASEGT.

This clone occurred a few times. The gene calls are TRBV29-1 and TRBJ1-2; D remains ambiguous. The CDR3 totals 12 residues. V was pared by 4 bases and J by 4 bases, with 10 bases between. CDR1 and CDR2 (germline): SQVTM, ANQGSEA. CDR3 in DNA: TGCAGCGTTGCCGAGGGCGTCTATGGCTACACCTTC. Translated: CSVAEGVYGYTF. Looking up the rest from reference TRBV29-1 and TRBJ1-2 gives the full variable domain: SAVISQKPSRDICQRGTSLTIQCQVDSQVTMMFWYRQQPGQSLTLIATANQGSEATYESGFVIDKFPISRPNLTFSTLTVSNMSPEDSSIYLCSVAEGVYGYTFGSGTRLTVV.

This chain links TRBV9 with TRBJ2-7, with a tentative D call TRBD2 (5 bases). Germline V gene sequence: CDR1 SGDLS, CDR2 YYNGEE. V was shortened by 0 bases and J by 5 bases, with 9 bases between the two germline ends. This CDR3 spans 13 amino acids. CDR3 nucleotides: TGTGCCAGCAGCGTAGCTCCGGGGAACGAGCAGTACTTC. Protein sequence: CASSVAPGNEQYF. The full variable domain, rest sourced from reference TRBV9 and TRBJ2-7, is DSGVTQTPKHLITATGQRVTLRCSPRSGDLSVYWYQQSLDQGLQFLIQYYNGEERAKGNILERFSAQQFPDLHSELNLSSLELGDSALYFCASSVAPGNEQYFGPGTRLTVT.

The rearrangement joins TRBV12-5 to TRBJ1-1; D unresolved. The CDR3 is made up of 12 amino acids. The V end was cut by 7 bases, the J end by 5 bases, with 11 bases between. CDR1 and CDR2 from the germline V gene are LGHNT and FRNRAP. CDR3 DNA: TGTGCTAGTGTCTTGACTCGAACTGAAGCTTTCTTT. Amino acids: CASVLTRTEAFF.

This chain links TRBV6-1 with TRBJ1-4; D is possibly TRBD1 (6 bases). V gave up 2 bases and J gave up 16 bases, with 14 bases separating them. The CDR3 totals 12 residues. Germline V lookup: CDR1 MNHNS, CDR2 SASEGT. The CDR3 DNA reads TGTGCCAGCAGTGAAAGGATAGGGGGTCCGTTTTTT. Translating gives CASSERIGGPFF.

The chain combines TRBV23-1 with TRBJ1-1; 7 nucleotides match TRBD1. TRBV23-1 is an ORF, and what it does is uncertain. The CDR3 runs to 20 residues. Losses at the gene ends were 3 bases for V and 0 bases for J; bases not matched to a gene: 19. The CDR3 is CASSHICRGYVPSLNTEAFF. Written as DNA, the CDR3 is TGCGCCAGCAGTCATATATGCAGGGGGTACGTCCCGAGTTTGAACACTGAAGCTTTCTTT.

The chain uses TRBV25-1 and TRBJ1-5; D not resolved. This CDR3 is 14 amino acids long. The germline V gene has CDR1 MGHDK and CDR2 SYGVNS. Trimming took off 5 bases at V and 2 bases at J, with 10 bases between the two ends. CDR3 protein: CASSRTGGNQPQHF. In DNA form, the CDR3 reads TGTGCCAGCAGTCGCACCGGGGGCAATCAGCCCCAGCATTTT.

The rearrangement joins TRBV4-2 to TRBJ1-2; TRBD1 aligns across 10 bases. CDR3 length: 16 residues. J was trimmed by 8 bases and V by 1 base; bases with no gene match: 10. Germline loops: CDR1 LGHNA, CDR2 YNFKEQ. CDR3 in amino acids: CASSQGQGALMGGYTF. In nucleotides, the CDR3 is TGTGCCAGCAGCCAAGGACAGGGGGCCCTAATGGGGGGCTACACCTTC.

The CDR3 reads CASSPPDRQNYGYTF. In DNA, the CDR3 is TGTGCCAGCTCACCCCCTGACAGGCAAAACTATGGCTACACCTTC. V usage is TRBV18 and J usage is TRBJ1-2; a weak D match, TRBD1 (6 bases). This CDR3 has 15 residues. Germline V gives CDR1 KGHSH, CDR2 LQKENI. Trimming stripped 3 bases from V and 2 bases from J, with 13 bases between.

The chain has TRBV5-1 and TRBJ2-5; D not certain. The CDR3 has 15 amino acids. The ends were cut back, 1 base at V and 5 bases at J, with 15 bases in the middle. Germline V CDR1 and CDR2: SGHRS, YFSETQ. The CDR3: CASSLSSGGWETQYF. The CDR3 coding sequence is TGCGCCAGCAGCTTGTCTTCGGGTGGTTGGGAGACCCAGTACTTC.

V is TRBV9 and J is TRBJ2-2, with D hard to call. The CDR3 covers 15 residues. The V gene's germline CDR1 is SGDLS and CDR2 YYNGEE. Trimming left V 7 bases short and J 1 base short, with 14 bases between. The CDR3 sequence: CASSGARMNTGELFF. CDR3 bases: TGTGCCAGCTCCGGAGCCCGAATGAACACCGGGGAGCTGTTTTTT.

The chain links TRBV7-9 to TRBJ1-5; D call uncertain. The V gene's germline CDR1 is SEHNR and CDR2 FQNEAQ (reference sequence). V was trimmed by 4 bases and J by 6 bases, leaving 7 bases between them. The CDR3 totals 12 residues. The CDR3, as DNA: TGTGCCAGCAGCTCCGAGAGTCAGCCCCAGCATTTT. Encoded protein: CASSSESQPQHF.

The V and J genes are TRBV24-1 and TRBJ1-5, with 7 bases lining up with TRBD1. There are 15 residues in the CDR3. CDR1 KGHDR and CDR2 SFDVKD come from the germline V gene. V lost 4 bases to trimming and J lost 9 bases; unmatched junction nucleotides: 11. Written as DNA, the CDR3 is TGTGCCACCAGTGACGATACAGGGGTTTGGTGGCCCCAGCATTTT. Encoded protein: CATSDDTGVWWPQHF.

This chain connects TRBV7-9 to TRBJ2-7; 9 bases map to TRBD2. The germline gives CDR1 SEHNR, CDR2 FQNEAQ (reference sequence). There are 16 residues in the CDR3. V lost 3 bases, J lost 6 bases, and 12 bases stayed unmatched. The CDR3 is CASSFTMVRGGGEQYF. CDR3 coding DNA: TGTGCCAGCAGCTTCACAATGGTGCGGGGGGGCGGCGAGCAGTACTTC.

The chain joins TRBV4-1 to TRBJ1-5, with D possibly matching TRBD1 (6 bases). The ends were cut back, 1 base at V and 0 bases at J, with 19 bases in the middle. The CDR3 spans 19 residues. In germline, CDR1 is MGHRA, CDR2 YSYEKL. CDR3 nucleotides: TGCGCCAGCAGCCAAGTAGGGGTTGGGGGCGGAAGTAGCAATCAGCCCCAGCATTTT. Translated, it gives CASSQVGVGGGSSNQPQHF.

This chain links TRBV4-1 with TRBJ2-7; D is unclear. In germline, CDR1 is MGHRA, CDR2 YSYEKL. V lost 1 base and J 1 base, leaving 5 bases between the germline ends. The CDR3 sequence is 13 residues long. CDR3 DNA sequence: TGCGCCAGCAGCCAAGTAGTTTCCTACGAGCAGTACTTC. As protein: CASSQVVSYEQYF.

The chain combines TRBV11-2 with TRBJ2-6; 8 nucleotides align to TRBD1. V gave up 7 bases and J gave up 0 bases; unmatched junction bases: 5. The CDR3 length is 16 residues. Germline V gene sequence: CDR1 SGHAT, CDR2 FQNNGV. CDR3 nucleotides: TGTGCCAGCATCAGGGGGCCCCTCTCTGGGGCCAACGTCCTGACTTTC. It encodes CASIRGPLSGANVLTF.

This clone was detected only once. This chain links TRBV27 with TRBJ1-5; no clear D gene. Germline values: CDR1 MNHEY, CDR2 SMNVEV (reference sequence). The CDR3 sequence is 12 residues long. Trimming removed 3 bases at V and 7 bases at J, with 7 bases between. The CDR3 DNA reads TGTGCCAGCAGTTTTGGCGGGCAGCCCCAGCATTTT. Its translation: CASSFGGQPQHF.

J is TRBJ2-1 and V is TRBV6-1; TRBD2 matches 7 bases. CDR1 is MNHNS, CDR2 SASEGT, per germline. This CDR3 region has 16 residues. The V and J ends lost 4 bases and 1 base, in that order; junction bases with no gene match: 7. CDR3 sequence (DNA): TGTGCCAGCAGTGGGAGCGGGATTGCTTCCTACAATGAGCAGTTCTTC. Amino acids: CASSGSGIASYNEQFF.

This clone was observed a few times. The chain is built from TRBV6-1 and TRBJ1-2; D possibly corresponds to TRBD1 (6 bases). V was trimmed by 0 bases and J by 4 bases, leaving 12 bases between them. The CDR3 is 15 residues long. Germline CDR1 and CDR2: MNHNS and SASEGT. The CDR3 DNA reads as TGTGCCAGCAGTGAAGCGGATTTGGGGGCCTATGGCTACACCTTC. It is translated as CASSEADLGAYGYTF.

The chain couples TRBV7-9 to TRBJ1-2; TRBD1 matches at 7 bases. CDR1 is SEHNR and CDR2 is FQNEAQ in the germline V gene (reference sequence). V was pared by 5 bases and J by 3 bases, with 6 bases of the junction left unmatched. The CDR3 consists of 14 residues. The CDR3 DNA sequence: TGTGCCAGCAGCGCCGGACAGGCCGACTATGGCTACACCTTC. This codes for CASSAGQADYGYTF. Combining the CDR3 with reference TRBV7-9 and TRBJ1-2 gives the whole variable domain DTGVSQNPRHKITKRGQNVTFRCDPISEHNRLYWYRQTLGQGPEFLTYFQNEAQLEKSRLLSDRFSAERPKGSFSTLEIQRTEQGDSAMYLCASSAGQADYGYTFGSGTRLTVV.